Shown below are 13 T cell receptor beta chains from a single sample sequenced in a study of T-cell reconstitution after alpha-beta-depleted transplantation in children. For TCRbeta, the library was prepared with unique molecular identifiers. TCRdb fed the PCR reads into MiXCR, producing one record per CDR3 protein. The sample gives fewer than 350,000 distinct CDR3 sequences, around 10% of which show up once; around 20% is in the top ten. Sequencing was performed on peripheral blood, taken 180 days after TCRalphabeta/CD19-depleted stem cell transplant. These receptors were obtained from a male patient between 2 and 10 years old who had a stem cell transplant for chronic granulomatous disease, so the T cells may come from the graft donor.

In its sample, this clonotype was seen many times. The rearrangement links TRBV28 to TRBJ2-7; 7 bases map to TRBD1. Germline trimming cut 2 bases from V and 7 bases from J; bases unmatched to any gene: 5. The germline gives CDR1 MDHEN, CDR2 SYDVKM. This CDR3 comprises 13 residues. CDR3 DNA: TGTGCCAGCAGTTTAAGGGGGCGTGGAGAGCAGTACTTC. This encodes CASSLRGRGEQYF.

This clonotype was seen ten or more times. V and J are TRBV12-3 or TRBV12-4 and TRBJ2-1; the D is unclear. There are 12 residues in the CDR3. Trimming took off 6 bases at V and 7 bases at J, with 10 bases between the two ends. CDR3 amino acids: CASSRTLNEQFF. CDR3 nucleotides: TGTGCCAGCAGCAGGACGCTGAATGAGCAGTTCTTC.

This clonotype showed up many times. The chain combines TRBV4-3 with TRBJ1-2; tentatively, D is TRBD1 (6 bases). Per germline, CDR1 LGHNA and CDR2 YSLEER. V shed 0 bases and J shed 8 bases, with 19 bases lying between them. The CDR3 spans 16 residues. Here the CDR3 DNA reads TGCGCCAGCAGCCAAGAAAGCAGGGGACCGCCCTGGGGCTACACCTTC. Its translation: CASSQESRGPPWGYTF.

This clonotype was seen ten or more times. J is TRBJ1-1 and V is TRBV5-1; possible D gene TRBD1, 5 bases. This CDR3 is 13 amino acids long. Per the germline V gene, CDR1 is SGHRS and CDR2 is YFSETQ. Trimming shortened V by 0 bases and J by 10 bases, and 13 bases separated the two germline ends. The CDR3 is CASSLGQGVGAFF. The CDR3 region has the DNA TGCGCCAGCAGCTTGGGCCAAGGGGTTGGAGCTTTCTTT.

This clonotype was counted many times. This chain's CDR3 is CASSYSRTGGYEQYF. DNA of the CDR3: TGTGCCAGCAGTTACTCGAGGACAGGGGGCTACGAGCAGTACTTC. V gene TRBV6-5 combines with J gene TRBJ2-7; 10 bases match TRBD1. The V and J ends lost 0 bases and 3 bases, in that order; junction bases with no gene match: 2. Germline V CDR1 and CDR2: MNHEY, SVGAGI. CDR3 length: 15 residues.

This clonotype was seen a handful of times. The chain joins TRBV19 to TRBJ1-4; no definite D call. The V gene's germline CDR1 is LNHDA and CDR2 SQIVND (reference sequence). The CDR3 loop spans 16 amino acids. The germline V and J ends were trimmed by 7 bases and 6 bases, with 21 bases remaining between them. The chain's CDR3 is CASTNLSATLDEKLFF. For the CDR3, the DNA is TGTGCCAGTACCAACCTCTCGGCTACCTTGGATGAAAAACTGTTTTTT.

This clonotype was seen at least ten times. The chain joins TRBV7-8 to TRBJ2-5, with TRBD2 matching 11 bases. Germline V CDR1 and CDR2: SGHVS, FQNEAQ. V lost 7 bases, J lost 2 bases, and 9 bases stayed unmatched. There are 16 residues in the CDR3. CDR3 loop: CASNLIAGGGQETQYF. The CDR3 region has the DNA TGTGCCAGCAACCTAATAGCGGGAGGGGGACAAGAGACCCAGTACTTC.

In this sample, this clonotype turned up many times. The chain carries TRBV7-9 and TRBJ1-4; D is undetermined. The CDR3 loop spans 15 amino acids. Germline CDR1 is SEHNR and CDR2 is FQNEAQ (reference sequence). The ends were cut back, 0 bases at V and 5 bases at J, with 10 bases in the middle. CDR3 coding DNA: TGTGCCAGCAGCTTAGCAGGGCAATGGAATGAAAAACTGTTTTTT. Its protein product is CASSLAGQWNEKLFF.

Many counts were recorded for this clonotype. The CDR3 reads CASSRTIADTQYF. CDR3 in DNA: TGTGCCAGCAGCCGAACAATCGCAGATACGCAGTATTTT. The V and J genes are TRBV7-2 and TRBJ2-3; no definite D call. Germline lookup yields CDR1 SGHTA and CDR2 FQGNSA. V was clipped by 5 bases and J by 4 bases, with 10 bases between them. There are 13 residues in the CDR3.

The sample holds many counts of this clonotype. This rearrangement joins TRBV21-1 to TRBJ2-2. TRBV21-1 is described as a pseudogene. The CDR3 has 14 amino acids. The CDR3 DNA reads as TGTGCCAGCAGTATTTTACAGATTCCCGGGGAGCTGTTTTTT. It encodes CASSILQIPGELFF.

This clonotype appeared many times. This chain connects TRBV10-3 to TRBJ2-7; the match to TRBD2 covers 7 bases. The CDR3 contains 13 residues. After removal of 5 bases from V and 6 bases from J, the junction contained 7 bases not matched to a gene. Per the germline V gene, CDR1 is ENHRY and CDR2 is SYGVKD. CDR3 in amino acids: CAISIAGESEQYF. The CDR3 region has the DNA TGTGCCATCAGTATAGCGGGTGAGAGCGAGCAGTACTTC.

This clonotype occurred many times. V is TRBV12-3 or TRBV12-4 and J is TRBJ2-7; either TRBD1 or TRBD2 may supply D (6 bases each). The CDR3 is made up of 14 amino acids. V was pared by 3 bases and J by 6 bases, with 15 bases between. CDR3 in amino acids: CASSFGGPEVEQYF. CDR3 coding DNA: TGTGCCAGCAGTTTCGGGGGCCCGGAGGTCGAGCAGTACTTC.

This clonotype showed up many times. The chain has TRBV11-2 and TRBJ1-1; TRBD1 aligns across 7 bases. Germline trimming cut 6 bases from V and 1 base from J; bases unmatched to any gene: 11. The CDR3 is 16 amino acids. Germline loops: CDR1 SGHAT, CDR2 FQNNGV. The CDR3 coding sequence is TGTGCCAGCAGATCGGGACAGCGGGATTCGAACACTGAAGCTTTCTTT. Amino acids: CASRSGQRDSNTEAFF.